This T cell receptor beta chain was identified during a study of cytomegalovirus exposure and HLA in healthy donors. General study findings and limits: Later analysis revealed greater clonal expansion in HLA-associated TCR beta chains than in equally common others. Generally TCR sequences proved uncommon, though certain public TCRs appeared in numerous donors. The study put about 180 TCR beta chains on its list as cytomegalovirus-associated.

Use of 60 Vbeta and 13 Jbeta primers characterized the PCR. Authors' analysis steps: Approximately 12 million of some 80 million unique TCR beta chains were shared, per a later count. Assay: immunoSEQ multiplex PCR; the TCRdb copy retains only in-frame clones and omits some. V, J and clone size are those of that table, while D and trimming were read from the DNA. The sample contains approximately 110,000 clones, 80% to 85% of which appear only once. On this clone: Its cognate antigen is unknown.

V was trimmed by 4 bases and J by 5 bases, leaving 21 bases between them. CDR3 size: 16 residues. Germline V CDR1 and CDR2: SGHNT, YENEEA. V and J are TRBV11-3 and TRBJ2-7; D possibly corresponds to TRBD2 (5 bases). The sequenced sample was PBMCs. The source is a woman in her twenties or thirties in good health and CMV-seronegative. CDR3 sequence: CASSSKGAGLRNEQYF. In DNA form, the CDR3 reads TGTGCCAGCAGCTCGAAGGGCGCGGGCCTACGTAACGAGCAGTACTTC.